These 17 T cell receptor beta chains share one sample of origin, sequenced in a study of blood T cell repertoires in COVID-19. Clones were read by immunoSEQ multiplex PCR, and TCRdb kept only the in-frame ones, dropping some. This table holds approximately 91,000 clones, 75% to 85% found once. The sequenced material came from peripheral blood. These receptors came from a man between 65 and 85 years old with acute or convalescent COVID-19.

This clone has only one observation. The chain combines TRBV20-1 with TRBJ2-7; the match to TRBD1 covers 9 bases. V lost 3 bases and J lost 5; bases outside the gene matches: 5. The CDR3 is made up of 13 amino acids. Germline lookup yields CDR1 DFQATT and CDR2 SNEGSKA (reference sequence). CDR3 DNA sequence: TGCAGTGCTAGTAGGGGACAGGGCCACGAGCAGTACTTC. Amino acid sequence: CSASRGQGHEQYF.

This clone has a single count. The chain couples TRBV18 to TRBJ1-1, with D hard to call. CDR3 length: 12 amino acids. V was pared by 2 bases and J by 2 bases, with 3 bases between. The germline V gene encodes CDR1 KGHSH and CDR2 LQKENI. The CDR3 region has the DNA TGTGCCAGCTCACCATCTAACACTGAAGCTTTCTTT. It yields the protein CASSPSNTEAFF.

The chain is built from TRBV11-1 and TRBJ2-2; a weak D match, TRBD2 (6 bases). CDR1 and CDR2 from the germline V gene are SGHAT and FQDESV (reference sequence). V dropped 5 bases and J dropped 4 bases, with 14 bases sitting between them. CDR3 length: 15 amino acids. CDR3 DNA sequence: TGTGCCAGCAGCAGACGGGAGAGGACCACCGGGGAGCTGTTTTTT. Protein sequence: CASSRRERTTGELFF. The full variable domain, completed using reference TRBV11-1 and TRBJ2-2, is EAEVAQSPRYKITEKSQAVAFWCDPISGHATLYWYRQILGQGPELLVQFQDESVVDDSQLPKDRFSAERLKGVDSTLKIQPAELGDSAMYLCASSRRERTTGELFFGEGSRLTVL.

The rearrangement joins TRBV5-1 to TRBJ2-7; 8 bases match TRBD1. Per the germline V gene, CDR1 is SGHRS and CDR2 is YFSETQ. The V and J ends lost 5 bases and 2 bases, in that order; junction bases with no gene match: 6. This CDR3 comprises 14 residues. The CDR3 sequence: CASSGSQGAYEQYF. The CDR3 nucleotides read TGCGCCAGCAGTGGCTCACAGGGGGCCTACGAGCAGTACTTC.

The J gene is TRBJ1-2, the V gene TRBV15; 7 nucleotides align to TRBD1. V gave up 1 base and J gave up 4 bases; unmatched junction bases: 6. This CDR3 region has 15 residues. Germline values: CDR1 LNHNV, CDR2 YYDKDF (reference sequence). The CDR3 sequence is CATSRALGDSYGYTF. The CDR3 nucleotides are TGTGCCACCAGCAGAGCTCTCGGGGACAGCTATGGCTACACCTTC.

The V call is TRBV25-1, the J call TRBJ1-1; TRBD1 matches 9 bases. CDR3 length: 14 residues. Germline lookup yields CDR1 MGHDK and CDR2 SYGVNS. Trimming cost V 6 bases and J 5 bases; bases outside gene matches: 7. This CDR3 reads CASSPGQGRTEAFF. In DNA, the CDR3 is TGTGCCAGCAGCCCGGGACAGGGTAGGACTGAAGCTTTCTTT.

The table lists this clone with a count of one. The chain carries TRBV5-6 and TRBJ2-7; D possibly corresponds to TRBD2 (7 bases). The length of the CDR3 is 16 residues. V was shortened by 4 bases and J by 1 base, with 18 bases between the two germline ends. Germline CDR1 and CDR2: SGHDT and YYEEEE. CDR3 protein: CASSPYDGGRSYEQYF. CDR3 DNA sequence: TGTGCCAGCAGCCCCTATGACGGGGGGCGATCCTACGAGCAGTACTTC. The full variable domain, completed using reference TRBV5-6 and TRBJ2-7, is DAGVTQSPTHLIKTRGQQVTLRCSPKSGHDTVSWYQQALGQGPQFIFQYYEEEERQRGNFPDRFSGHQFPNYSSELNVNALLLGDSALYLCASSPYDGGRSYEQYFGPGTRLTVT.

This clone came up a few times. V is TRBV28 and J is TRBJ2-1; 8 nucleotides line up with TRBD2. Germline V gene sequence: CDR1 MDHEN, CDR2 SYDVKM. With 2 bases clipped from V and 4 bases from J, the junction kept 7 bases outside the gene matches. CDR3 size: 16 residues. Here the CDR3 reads CASSLRVAGRYNEQFF. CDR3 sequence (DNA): TGTGCCAGCAGTTTAAGGGTAGCGGGACGATACAATGAGCAGTTCTTC.

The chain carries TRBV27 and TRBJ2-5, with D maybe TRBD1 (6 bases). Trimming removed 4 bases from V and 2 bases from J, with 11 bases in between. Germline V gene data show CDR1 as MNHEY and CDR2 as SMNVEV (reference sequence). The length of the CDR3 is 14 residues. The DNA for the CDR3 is TGTGCCAGCAGTTCCCGGGACACACAAGAGACCCAGTACTTC. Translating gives CASSSRDTQETQYF.

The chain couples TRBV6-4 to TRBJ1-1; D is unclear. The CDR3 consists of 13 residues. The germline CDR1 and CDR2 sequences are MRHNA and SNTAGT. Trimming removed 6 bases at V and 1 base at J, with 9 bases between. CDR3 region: CASRATRNTEAFF. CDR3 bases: TGTGCCAGCAGAGCGACGAGGAACACTGAAGCTTTCTTT.

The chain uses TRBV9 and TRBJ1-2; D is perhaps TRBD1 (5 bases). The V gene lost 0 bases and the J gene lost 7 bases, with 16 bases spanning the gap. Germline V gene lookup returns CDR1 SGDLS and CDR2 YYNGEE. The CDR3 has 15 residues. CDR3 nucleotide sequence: TGTGCCAGCAGCGTAGGGGGAGGGGAAACTTCTGGCTACACCTTC. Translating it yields CASSVGGGETSGYTF.

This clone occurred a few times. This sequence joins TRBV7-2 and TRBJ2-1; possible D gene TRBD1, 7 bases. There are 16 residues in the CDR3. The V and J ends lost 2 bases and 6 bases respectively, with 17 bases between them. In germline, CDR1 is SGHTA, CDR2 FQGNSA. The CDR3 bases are TGTGCCAGCAGCTTACCTCAGGGGGGAAATATCAATGAGCAGTTCTTC. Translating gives CASSLPQGGNINEQFF.

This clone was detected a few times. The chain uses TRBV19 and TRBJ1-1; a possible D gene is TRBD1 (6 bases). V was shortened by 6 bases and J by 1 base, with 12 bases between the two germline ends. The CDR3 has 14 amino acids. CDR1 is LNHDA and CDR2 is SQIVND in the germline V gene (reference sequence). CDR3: CASRFGTTNTEAFF. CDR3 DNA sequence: TGTGCCAGTAGGTTCGGGACAACGAACACTGAAGCTTTCTTT.

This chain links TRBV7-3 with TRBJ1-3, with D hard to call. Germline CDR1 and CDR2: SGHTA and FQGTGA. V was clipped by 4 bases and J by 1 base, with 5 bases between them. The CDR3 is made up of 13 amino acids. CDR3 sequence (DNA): TGTGCCAGCAGCTCCTTGTCTGGAAACACCATATATTTT. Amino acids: CASSSLSGNTIYF.

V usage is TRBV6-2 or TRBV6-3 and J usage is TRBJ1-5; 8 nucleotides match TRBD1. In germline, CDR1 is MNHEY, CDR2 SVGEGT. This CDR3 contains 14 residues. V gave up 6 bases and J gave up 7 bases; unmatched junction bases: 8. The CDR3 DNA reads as TGTGCCAGCAGCTGGACAGGGAGGGACCAGCCCCAGCATTTT. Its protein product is CASSWTGRDQPQHF.

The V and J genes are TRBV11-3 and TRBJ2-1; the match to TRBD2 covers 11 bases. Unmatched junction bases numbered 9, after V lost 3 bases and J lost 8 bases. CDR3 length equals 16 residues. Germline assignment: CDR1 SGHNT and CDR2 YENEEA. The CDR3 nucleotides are TGTGCCAGCAGCTTTTCCGGGACTAGCGGAGGGTATGAGCAGTTCTTC. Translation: CASSFSGTSGGYEQFF.

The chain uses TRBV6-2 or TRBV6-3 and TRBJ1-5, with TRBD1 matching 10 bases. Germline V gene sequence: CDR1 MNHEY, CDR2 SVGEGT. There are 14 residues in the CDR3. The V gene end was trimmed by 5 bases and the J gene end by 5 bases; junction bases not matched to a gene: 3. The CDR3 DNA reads TGTGCCAGCAGTGGGACAGGGGAGTATCAGCCCCAGCATTTT. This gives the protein CASSGTGEYQPQHF.